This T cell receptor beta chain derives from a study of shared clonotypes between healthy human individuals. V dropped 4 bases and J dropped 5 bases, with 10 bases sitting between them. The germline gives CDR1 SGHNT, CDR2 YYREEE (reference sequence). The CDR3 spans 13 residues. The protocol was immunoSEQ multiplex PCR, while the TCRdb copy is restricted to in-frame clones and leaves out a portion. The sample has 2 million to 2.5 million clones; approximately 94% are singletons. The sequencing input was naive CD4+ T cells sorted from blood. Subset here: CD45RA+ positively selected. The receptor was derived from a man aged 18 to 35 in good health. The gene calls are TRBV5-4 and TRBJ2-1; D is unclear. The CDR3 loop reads CASSRGLNNEQFF. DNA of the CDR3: TGTGCCAGCAGCCGAGGCTTAAACAATGAGCAGTTCTTC.